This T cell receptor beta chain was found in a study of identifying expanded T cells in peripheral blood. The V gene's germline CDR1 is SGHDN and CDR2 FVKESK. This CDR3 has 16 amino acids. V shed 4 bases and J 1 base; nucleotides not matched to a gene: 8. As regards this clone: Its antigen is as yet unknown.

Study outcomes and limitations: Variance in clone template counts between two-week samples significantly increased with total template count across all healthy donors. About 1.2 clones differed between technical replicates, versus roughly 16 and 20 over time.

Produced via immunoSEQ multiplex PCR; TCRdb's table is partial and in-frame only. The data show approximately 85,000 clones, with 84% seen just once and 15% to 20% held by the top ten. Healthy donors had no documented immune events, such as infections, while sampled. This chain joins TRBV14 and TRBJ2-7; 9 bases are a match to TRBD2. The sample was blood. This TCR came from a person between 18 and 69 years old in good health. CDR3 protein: CASSPQGRGGSYEQYF. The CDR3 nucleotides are TGTGCCAGCAGCCCCCAGGGGCGGGGGGGATCCTACGAGCAGTACTTC.